Listed here are 14 T cell receptor beta chains from one sample, sequenced in a study of shared clonotypes between healthy human individuals. Profiling relied on immunoSEQ multiplex PCR, and the TCRdb table lists in-frame clones only, not all of them. The data show around 500,000 clones, less than 80% seen once. The source material was PBMCs. These receptors all come from a middle-aged woman in good health. Some clones in this sample may be carry-over from other donors' samples.

V and J are TRBV18 and TRBJ2-3; 9 bases map to TRBD2. This CDR3 is 15 amino acids long. Trimming removed 2 bases from V and 3 bases from J; junction bases left unmatched: 3. Germline assignment: CDR1 KGHSH and CDR2 LQKENI. This CDR3 reads CASSPGTSRTDTQYF. In nucleotides, the CDR3 is TGTGCCAGCTCACCAGGGACTAGCAGAACAGATACGCAGTATTTT.

This chain uses TRBV5-1 with TRBJ1-4, with D tentatively TRBD1 (6 bases). Trimming took off 4 bases at V and 10 bases at J, with 20 bases between the two ends. Germline lookup yields CDR1 SGHRS and CDR2 YFSETQ. The CDR3 runs to 15 residues. The CDR3 coding sequence is TGCGCCAGCAGCCGCCCGGAAGACAGGCCCGGAAAACTGTTTTTT. Protein: CASSRPEDRPGKLFF.

This sequence joins TRBV9 and TRBJ1-2; D ambiguous. Trimming cost V 0 bases and J 2 bases, with 11 bases left between them. Germline V gives CDR1 SGDLS, CDR2 YYNGEE. CDR3 length: 15 residues. In nucleotides, the CDR3 is TGTGCCAGCAGCGTAGGTAACGGCGGGAACTATGGCTACACCTTC. The encoded protein is CASSVGNGGNYGYTF. Looking up the rest from reference TRBV9 and TRBJ1-2 gives the full variable domain: DSGVTQTPKHLITATGQRVTLRCSPRSGDLSVYWYQQSLDQGLQFLIQYYNGEERAKGNILERFSAQQFPDLHSELNLSSLELGDSALYFCASSVGNGGNYGYTFGSGTRLTVV.

This rearrangement joins TRBV4-1 to TRBJ1-2; weak D call: TRBD1 (5 bases). This CDR3 contains 14 residues. V shed 0 bases and J shed 8 bases, with 13 bases lying between them. Germline loops: CDR1 MGHRA, CDR2 YSYEKL. The CDR3 nucleotides are TGCGCCAGCAGCCAAGAGGTCAGGGCTTTCGGCTACACCTTC. This codes for CASSQEVRAFGYTF.

The chain is built from TRBV19 and TRBJ2-3; 9 bases fit TRBD1. This CDR3 spans 15 amino acids. CDR1 and CDR2 from the germline V gene are LNHDA and SQIVND (reference sequence). With 0 bases clipped from V and 6 bases from J, the junction kept 4 bases outside the gene matches. CDR3 region: CASSIEGQGYDTQYF. Here the CDR3 DNA reads TGTGCCAGTAGTATAGAGGGACAGGGATACGATACGCAGTATTTT.

The chain couples TRBV30 to TRBJ2-5; tentatively, D is TRBD1 (6 bases). Germline values: CDR1 GTSNPN, CDR2 SVGIG (reference sequence). The CDR3 runs 14 residues. V lost 6 bases to trimming and J lost 2 bases, with 16 bases between them. This CDR3 reads CACQNRVLQETQYF. CDR3 coding DNA: TGTGCCTGCCAAAACAGGGTACTACAAGAGACCCAGTACTTC.

This clone was detected a few times. The chain links TRBV15 to TRBJ1-5; TRBD1 is a possible D gene (6 bases). Germline V gives CDR1 LNHNV, CDR2 YYDKDF (reference sequence). The ends were cut back, 1 base at V and 6 bases at J, with 10 bases in the middle. CDR3 length: 14 amino acids. CDR3 loop: CATSRGGAGQPQHF. The CDR3, as DNA: TGTGCCACCAGCAGAGGGGGGGCGGGTCAGCCCCAGCATTTT.

This clone was seen just once. This sequence joins TRBV9 and TRBJ2-5, with TRBD2 identical over 7 bases. The tail of the sequence fits TRBJ2-7 better, so the J call may be wrong. Germline loops: CDR1 SGDLS, CDR2 YYNGEE. The CDR3 length is 15 residues. The chain's CDR3 is CASSAQVAGAYEQYF. The CDR3 DNA reads TGTGCCAGCAGCGCGCAAGTAGCGGGCGCCTACGAGCAGTACTTC.

This chain links TRBV28 with TRBJ2-7; D remains ambiguous. This CDR3 has 15 amino acids. Germline loops: CDR1 MDHEN, CDR2 SYDVKM. V was pared by 4 bases and J by 2 bases, with 15 bases between. The CDR3 region has the DNA TGTGCCAGCAGTTCCTTCGCGGTGGTGGCCTACGAGCAGTACTTC. It translates to CASSSFAVVAYEQYF.

The CDR3 sequence: CASSIQYNEQFF. The CDR3 DNA follows: TGTGCCAGCAGCATACAGTACAATGAGCAGTTCTTC. The chain has TRBV11-3 and TRBJ2-1; D not certain. Germline CDR1 SGHNT, CDR2 YENEEA. V shed 5 bases and J shed 4 bases, with 6 bases lying between them. CDR3 length equals 12 residues.

In its sample, this clone was seen once. This sequence joins TRBV29-1 and TRBJ2-5, with a possible D match to TRBD2 (6 bases). V gave up 4 bases and J gave up 10 bases, with 22 bases separating them. Germline V gene data show CDR1 as SQVTM and CDR2 as ANQGSEA. This CDR3 region has 14 residues. The CDR3, as DNA: TGCAGCGTTGGTACTCCTGGGGGACTCGACCTCCAGTACTTC. It is translated as CSVGTPGGLDLQYF.

The chain has TRBV7-8 and TRBJ1-4; no clear D. CDR3 length: 16 amino acids. V was cut by 4 bases and J by 7 bases, with 19 bases left in between. The V gene's germline CDR1 is SGHVS and CDR2 FQNEAQ. The CDR3 DNA reads as TGTGCCAGCAGCTCCAAGAGGTTTATCGAGAGTGAAAAACTGTTTTTT. Encoded protein: CASSSKRFIESEKLFF.

The CDR3 loop reads CATSPGGGEGSNGYTF. The CDR3 bases are TGTGCCACCAGCCCGGGGGGGGGCGAAGGGTCTAATGGCTACACCTTC. J is TRBJ1-2 and V is TRBV15; D may be TRBD1 (6 bases). CDR3 length: 16 residues. CDR1 LNHNV and CDR2 YYDKDF come from the germline V gene (reference sequence). Trimming stripped 5 bases from V and 6 bases from J, with 22 bases between.

The chain links TRBV6-5 to TRBJ1-1; 7 nucleotides match TRBD1. Germline loops: CDR1 MNHEY, CDR2 SVGAGI. The CDR3 sequence is 13 residues long. Trimming cost V 2 bases and J 4 bases; bases outside gene matches: 1. The CDR3 DNA is TGTGCCAGCAGTTACGCAGGGGGCACTGAAGCTTTCTTT. Amino acids: CASSYAGGTEAFF.